This T cell receptor (beta chain) was recorded in a study of CD8 T cells in ankylosing spondylitis. TCRdb itself ran the 5' RACE reads through MiXCR, one entry per CDR3 protein. The data hold approximately 110,000 distinct CDR3 sequences, with nearly 25% observed a single time. With 6 bases removed from V and 7 bases from J, the gap between germline ends came to 19 bases. CDR1 is DFQATT and CDR2 is SNEGSKA in the germline V gene (reference sequence). The CDR3 covers 14 residues. V usage is TRBV20-1 and J usage is TRBJ1-5; D might be TRBD1 (5 bases). Sequenced: synovial fluid, either unsorted or a sorted T cell fraction (not recorded which). The sequence came from a male donor with ankylosing spondylitis. The CDR3 DNA reads as TGCAGTGCCGGTGGAGGAGGGACCTGGCAGCCCCAGCATTTT. Translation: CSAGGGGTWQPQHF.